This record looks at one T cell receptor beta chain sequence and its context. The sample holds one count of this clone. Its antigen is currently not known. No base qualities exist here, and no much larger clone lies one base off it. This record comes from a study of graft-versus-host responses after intestinal transplantation (dated by TCRdb to the early 2020s). Turning to the overall study: The transplants that recipients received were multivisceral, liver-intestinal, or isolated intestinal. All recipients received anti-thymocyte globulin induction followed by maintenance tacrolimus and steroids for approximately 3 years. Bulk TCR-beta CDR3 sequencing was used to track graft-versus-host and host-versus-graft alloreactive T cell clones in the graft, circulation and bone marrow after intestinal transplantation. To identify alloreactive clones, pre-transplant mixed lymphocyte reaction products were sequenced and compared with unstimulated pre-transplant donor and recipient T cells. The cohort enrolled under 25 intestinal transplant recipients including one retransplant, and a few patients lacking pretransplant specimens were excluded. Donor T cell macrochimerism was defined as a peak of at least 4% donor T cells among recipient peripheral blood mononuclear cells. Rather than going through the commercial service, samples from three later patients were sequenced in-house on an Illumina MiSeq and processed with MiXCR. The paper's findings and limits, for the study overall: Early after transplant, declines in HvG clones were associated with peak levels of circulating GvH clones. GvH clones were detected in recipient bone marrow, and some of these GvH clones were observed earlier in ileal mucosa or blood, consistent with an intestinal mucosal origin. The relatively low number and heterogeneity of intestinal transplant patients limited the conclusions. High GvH to HvG T cell clonal ratios were observed in the allografts of patients with donor T cell macrochimerism.

Blood samples were collected up to 4 times in the first month after transplant and then at least monthly when available. The method behind the library was the immunoSEQ multiplex PCR assay. Adaptive Biotechnologies carried out high-throughput TCR-beta CDR3 sequencing of genomic DNA for most patients. In the paper's pipeline: TCR sequencing data for around 20 patients were retrieved from Adaptive's ImmunoSEQ software; a few other patients were processed with MiXCR and VDJtools. Because the origin of CDR3 nucleotide sequences shared between donor and recipient could not be assigned, those sequences were removed. Alloreactive clones required at least 2-fold expansion over unstimulated cells and minimum CFSE-low frequency of 0.002% (template counts) or 0.001% (read counts). Mappable clones were those detected in sequenced pre-transplant spleen, lymph node, or MLR CFSE-low populations of the donor or recipient. Cumulative frequency of alloreactive clones was calculated as a percentage of all sequences weighted by copy number. Drawn from immuneACCESS, this table holds only the in-frame rearrangements with V and J called that TCRdb kept. Clones are partly lost; checked studies trace under half to an unresolved V gene and leave the rest unexplained. For V, J and clone size, that table is used; D and trimming come from the DNA. The sample yields under 55,000 clones; 90% to 95% were counted once. The ten top clones hold approximately 4.4% of the sample.

As encoded in the germline V gene, CDR1 is MDHEN while CDR2 is SYDVKM. The CDR3 spans 14 residues, from the cysteine through the phenylalanine. The retained sequence is limited to the CDR3, 42 bases, with the frame set at the first base. V is pared back by 5 bases and J by 0 bases, with 10 bases lying between the germline termini. This clonotype was sampled from a human patient who received an intestinal transplant, so some T cells may come from the graft donor. Sample: PBMCs, taken 524 days after transplant. The chain is assembled from TRBV28 and TRBJ1-2, with an unclear D gene assignment. The CDR3: CASSPGRTNYGYTF. The base sequence is TGTGCCAGCAGTCCCGGGAGAACTAACTATGGCTACACCTTC.